This TCR beta chain was captured in a study of blood T cell repertoires in COVID-19. About the study: Material from acute and convalescent COVID-19 was sourced from the United States, Italy and Spain.

Trimming removed 0 bases at V and 7 bases at J, with 15 bases between. Per the germline V gene, CDR1 is LGHNA and CDR2 is YNFKEQ. This CDR3 is 15 amino acids long. Those enrolled, adults aged roughly 18 to 100 years, came from fewer than 25 US areas. Here immunoSEQ multiplex PCR was the method, and the copy in TCRdb shows in-frame clones only, minus some. The repertoire holds roughly 280,000 clones, with nearly 90% as singletons. The sequence came from a woman aged 60-75 years who had recovered from COVID-19. The genes are TRBV4-2 and TRBJ1-2, with unresolved D. Material: PBMCs or T cells enriched from blood (not recorded which). The CDR3 spells CASSQDGAREAGYTF. The CDR3 DNA reads as TGTGCCAGCAGCCAAGATGGCGCGAGGGAGGCTGGCTACACCTTC.